This TCR beta chain originates from a study of blood T cell repertoires in COVID-19. Original processing notes: By means of reference gene primer amplification, nucleated cell counts were estimated. Here immunoSEQ multiplex PCR was the method, and the copy in TCRdb shows in-frame clones only, minus some. V, J and clone size are those of that table, while D and trimming were read from the DNA. The repertoire holds about 270,000 clones, with roughly nine tenths as singletons. CDR3 length equals 15 residues. Germline CDR1 is MNHNS and CDR2 is SASEGT. V dropped 1 base and J dropped 5; count of bases not matched to a gene: 6.

This receptor was identified in a woman under 30 who had recovered from COVID-19. Material for sequencing was PBMCs or T cells enriched from blood (not recorded which). This chain connects TRBV6-1 to TRBJ2-7; 9 nucleotides agree with TRBD2. CDR3 coding DNA: TGTGCCAGCAGTGAAGAGGGCGGGGGGGCCCACGAGCAGTACTTC. This translates into CASSEEGGGAHEQYF.